These T cell receptor beta chains were read from a single sample in a study of shared clonotypes between healthy human individuals. Libraries were prepared by immunoSEQ multiplex PCR; TCRdb keeps only in-frame clonotypes and omits some of them. This table holds about 550,000 clones, over 95% found once. The sample consisted of naive CD8+ T cells sorted from blood. These receptor sequences come from a woman younger than 45 in good health. The CDR3 runs from the conserved cysteine through the conserved F or W. The order of the fields is J gene, V gene, D gene, clone size, CDR3 DNA, CDR3 protein. A D gene is named only where the DNA matches it firmly. A row's size may be missing; if present it is once, few, many or a size class.

J: TRBJ2-3
V: TRBV28
D: -
size: -
DNA: TGTGCCAGCAGTTTATTCCCGACAGATACGCAGTATTTT
CDR3: CASSLFPTDTQYF

J: TRBJ2-1
V: TRBV4-1
D: -
size: -
DNA: TGCGCCAGCAGCCACAAAAAAGACAATGAGCAGTTCTTC
CDR3: CASSHKKDNEQFF

J: TRBJ2-7
V: TRBV5-4
D: -
size: -
DNA: TGTGCCAGCAGCTTGGGGGGTGACTCCTACGAGCAGTACTTC
CDR3: CASSLGGDSYEQYF

J: TRBJ2-1
V: TRBV7-9
D: TRBD2
size: -
DNA: TGTGCCAGCAGCCCAACTGCGAGCGGGAGTTGGAATGAGCAGTTCTTC
CDR3: CASSPTASGSWNEQFF

J: TRBJ1-4
V: TRBV5-1
D: -
size: -
DNA: TGCGCCAGCAGCTTGGACCCGAGCAGCTTTAATGAAAAACTGTTTTTT
CDR3: CASSLDPSSFNEKLFF

J: TRBJ2-3
V: TRBV29-1
D: TRBD2
size: -
DNA: TGCAGCGTTGAAGGTTTTAGCGGGAGTACAGATACGCAGTATTTT
CDR3: CSVEGFSGSTDTQYF

J: TRBJ2-7
V: TRBV29-1
D: -
size: -
DNA: TGCAGCGTTCTGGGGCAGGGTTCCTACGAGCAGTACTTC
CDR3: CSVLGQGSYEQYF

J: TRBJ1-1
V: TRBV19
D: -
size: -
DNA: TGTGCCAGTAGTACCAAACAGCCTGCGGCTACTGAAGCTTTCTTT
CDR3: CASSTKQPAATEAFF

J: TRBJ2-2
V: TRBV28
D: -
size: -
DNA: TGTGCCAGCAAGACAGACCCCTACACCGGGGAGCTGTTTTTT
CDR3: CASKTDPYTGELFF

J: TRBJ2-2
V: TRBV27
D: -
size: -
DNA: TGTGCCAGCAGTTTTATAGGGGGTGCCGGGGAGCTGTTTTTT
CDR3: CASSFIGGAGELFF

J: TRBJ1-1
V: TRBV4-1
D: -
size: -
DNA: TGCGCCAGCAGCCCGAATCACATGAACACTGAAGCTTTCTTT
CDR3: CASSPNHMNTEAFF

J: TRBJ1-1
V: TRBV5-6
D: TRBD1
size: once
DNA: TGTGCCAGCAGCTTCGGGACAGTAAGTGAAGCTTTCTTT
CDR3: CASSFGTVSEAFF

J: TRBJ2-7
V: TRBV7-3
D: -
size: -
DNA: TGTGCCAGCAGCAAAGGGTCAGGGAGGCCCTACGAGCAGTACTTC
CDR3: CASSKGSGRPYEQYF

J: TRBJ1-1
V: TRBV19
D: -
size: -
DNA: TGTGCCAGTAGGCCCCCTACAGAGCACACTGAAGCTTTCTTT
CDR3: CASRPPTEHTEAFF

J: TRBJ2-7
V: TRBV5-3
D: TRBD2
size: -
DNA: TGTGCCAGAAGCTTTTTAAAGATCGGTAAGCGGGACTCCTACGAGCAGTACTTC
CDR3: CARSFLKIGKRDSYEQYF

J: TRBJ1-2
V: TRBV30
D: TRBD1
size: -
DNA: TGTGCCTGGAAGGGGGACAGCTATGGCTACACCTTC
CDR3: CAWKGDSYGYTF

J: TRBJ2-7
V: TRBV13
D: TRBD2
size: -
DNA: TGTGCCAGCAGCCCAGGACTAGCGGAGAGCTCCTACGAGCAGTACTTC
CDR3: CASSPGLAESSYEQYF

J: TRBJ2-7
V: TRBV2
D: -
size: -
DNA: TGTGCCAGCAGTGATCGGACAGCCTACGAGCAGTACTTC
CDR3: CASSDRTAYEQYF

J: TRBJ2-1
V: TRBV19
D: -
size: -
DNA: TGTGCCAGTAGGGAGGCGGGACTTTCCTCCTACAATGAGCAGTTCTTC
CDR3: CASREAGLSSYNEQFF

J: TRBJ1-4
V: TRBV28
D: -
size: -
DNA: TGTGCCAGCAGTCTGATAACAGGCGCTAATGAAAAACTGTTTTTT
CDR3: CASSLITGANEKLFF

J: TRBJ1-1
V: TRBV9
D: -
size: -
DNA: TGTGCCAGCAGCGTAGGTTCAGACGAAGCTTTCTTT
CDR3: CASSVGSDEAFF

J: TRBJ2-2
V: TRBV28
D: -
size: -
DNA: TGTGCCAGCACCCTCGCCGGGGGCTCCGGGGAGCTGTTTTTT
CDR3: CASTLAGGSGELFF

J: TRBJ2-7
V: TRBV5-6
D: TRBD1
size: -
DNA: TGTGCCAGCAGCTCCGGGACAGGGGCTGGTTACGAGCAGTACTTC
CDR3: CASSSGTGAGYEQYF

J: TRBJ2-3
V: TRBV27
D: TRBD2
size: -
DNA: TGTGCCAGCAGTGTGGGGACTAGTGGTGGAGATACGCAGTATTTT
CDR3: CASSVGTSGGDTQYF

J: TRBJ1-3
V: TRBV28
D: -
size: -
DNA: TGTGCCAGCAGTTTCCTCTCTGGAAACACCATATATTTT
CDR3: CASSFLSGNTIYF

J: TRBJ1-1
V: TRBV11-2
D: TRBD1
size: -
DNA: TGTGCCAGCAGCTTAACAGGGGGCCCTAACACTGAAGCTTTCTTT
CDR3: CASSLTGGPNTEAFF

J: TRBJ2-2
V: TRBV19
D: -
size: once
DNA: TGTGCCAGTAGTATCCCCTTTACAGGGTCCGGGGAGCTGTTTTTT
CDR3: CASSIPFTGSGELFF

J: TRBJ2-3
V: TRBV5-6
D: TRBD1
size: -
DNA: TGTGCCAGCAGTTCCGGGACAGGCACAGATACGCAGTATTTT
CDR3: CASSSGTGTDTQYF

J: TRBJ2-3
V: TRBV27
D: -
size: once
DNA: TGTGCCAGCACTAGGGGAACGCGCACAGATACGCAGTATTTT
CDR3: CASTRGTRTDTQYF

J: TRBJ2-1
V: TRBV5-1
D: -
size: -
DNA: TGCGCCAGCAGCTTAGGGGTTATGATAGGCAATGAGCAGTTCTTC
CDR3: CASSLGVMIGNEQFF

J: TRBJ1-1
V: TRBV28
D: -
size: -
DNA: TGTGCCAGCAGTTTAGGGAGGGGGGGCACTGAAGCTTTCTTT
CDR3: CASSLGRGGTEAFF

J: TRBJ2-5
V: TRBV7-7
D: -
size: -
DNA: TGTGCCAGCAGCGCAAGAACAATCGTTTCCCAGTACTTC
CDR3: CASSARTIVSQYF

J: TRBJ1-1
V: TRBV30
D: -
size: -
DNA: TGTGCCTGGAGCCCCCCCCCGCAGCCGAACACTGAAGCTTTCTTT
CDR3: CAWSPPPQPNTEAFF

J: TRBJ2-7
V: TRBV6-5
D: -
size: -
DNA: TGTGCCAGCAGTTACTCGCCAGGGACCCTTAACTACGAGCAGTACTTC
CDR3: CASSYSPGTLNYEQYF

J: TRBJ1-2
V: TRBV15
D: TRBD1
size: -
DNA: TGTGCCACCAGCAGGAGGACAGGAACTAACTATGGCTACACCTTC
CDR3: CATSRRTGTNYGYTF

J: TRBJ2-7
V: TRBV4-1
D: -
size: -
DNA: TGCGCCAGCAGCCAGGCAGTCTCCTACGAGCAGTACTTC
CDR3: CASSQAVSYEQYF

J: TRBJ1-2
V: TRBV11-3
D: -
size: -
DNA: TGTGCCAGCAGCTCGGGGCTGAAGAGCGAGGGCTACACCTTC
CDR3: CASSSGLKSEGYTF

J: TRBJ2-6
V: TRBV9
D: -
size: -
DNA: TGTGCCAGCAAATCAGACTCTGGGGCCAACGTCCTGACTTTC
CDR3: CASKSDSGANVLTF

J: TRBJ2-1
V: TRBV6-1
D: TRBD2
size: -
DNA: TGTGCCAGCAGTGATTTTGGCGGGAGGGCATATAATGAGCAGTTCTTC
CDR3: CASSDFGGRAYNEQFF

J: TRBJ1-1
V: TRBV14
D: -
size: -
DNA: TGTGCCAGCAGCCCTCTAATGTGGGGGGACACTGAAGCTTTCTTT
CDR3: CASSPLMWGDTEAFF

J: TRBJ2-7
V: TRBV9
D: TRBD2
size: -
DNA: TGTGCCAGCAGCGTAGCGGGCGCGGGGGTTTACGAGCAGTACTTC
CDR3: CASSVAGAGVYEQYF

J: TRBJ2-7
V: TRBV5-1
D: TRBD2
size: -
DNA: TGCGCCAGCAGCGGGGGACTAGCGGCCTACGAGCAGTACTTC
CDR3: CASSGGLAAYEQYF

J: TRBJ2-7
V: TRBV9
D: -
size: once
DNA: TGTGCCAGCAGCCCCCAGGGCGGATGGTCCTACGAGCAGTACTTC
CDR3: CASSPQGGWSYEQYF

J: TRBJ2-7
V: TRBV27
D: -
size: once
DNA: TGTGCCAGCAGTTTTGGTAATGGGGGTTGGCAGTACTTC
CDR3: CASSFGNGGWQYF

J: TRBJ2-7
V: TRBV2
D: -
size: -
DNA: TGTGCCAGCAGTGAAGGGGGGCCCCGGATCCTCTACGAGCAGTACTTC
CDR3: CASSEGGPRILYEQYF

J: TRBJ2-7
V: TRBV5-4
D: TRBD2
size: -
DNA: TGTGCCAGCAGCTTGTCGACTAGCTCCTCTACCTACGAGCAGTACTTC
CDR3: CASSLSTSSSTYEQYF

J: TRBJ1-3
V: TRBV28
D: -
size: -
DNA: TGTGCCAGCAGGAGGGGAAGGGGCTCTGGAAACACCATATATTTT
CDR3: CASRRGRGSGNTIYF

J: TRBJ2-7
V: TRBV7-6
D: -
size: -
DNA: TGTGCCAGCAGCTTAGAGCTGACCTACGAGCAGTACTTC
CDR3: CASSLELTYEQYF

J: TRBJ1-1
V: TRBV13
D: -
size: -
DNA: TGTGCCAGCAGTTTAGCACCCGGGCGCACTGAAGCTTTCTTT
CDR3: CASSLAPGRTEAFF

J: TRBJ2-7
V: TRBV7-9
D: -
size: -
DNA: TGTGCCAGCAGGGGCCCGGACATCTACGAGCAGTACTTC
CDR3: CASRGPDIYEQYF

J: TRBJ2-1
V: TRBV29-1
D: -
size: -
DNA: TGCAGCGTTGTCGGGTCCCCCGAGGCTAGGGTGGATGAGCAGTTCTTC
CDR3: CSVVGSPEARVDEQFF

J: TRBJ2-2
V: TRBV28
D: -
size: once
DNA: TGTGCCAGCAGCGCCGCCCACACCACCGGGGAGCTGTTTTTT
CDR3: CASSAAHTTGELFF

J: TRBJ2-2
V: TRBV29-1
D: TRBD1
size: -
DNA: TGCAGCGTTGAAGGGGACAGGGGAACCGGGGAGCTGTTTTTT
CDR3: CSVEGDRGTGELFF

J: TRBJ2-5
V: TRBV13
D: TRBD2
size: once
DNA: TGTGCCAGCAGCCCGGGGGGACTGCAAGAGACCCAGTACTTC
CDR3: CASSPGGLQETQYF

J: TRBJ2-2
V: TRBV7-9
D: -
size: -
DNA: TGTGCCAGCAGCTTATGGGTCAGGGGGAACACCGGGGAGCTGTTTTTT
CDR3: CASSLWVRGNTGELFF